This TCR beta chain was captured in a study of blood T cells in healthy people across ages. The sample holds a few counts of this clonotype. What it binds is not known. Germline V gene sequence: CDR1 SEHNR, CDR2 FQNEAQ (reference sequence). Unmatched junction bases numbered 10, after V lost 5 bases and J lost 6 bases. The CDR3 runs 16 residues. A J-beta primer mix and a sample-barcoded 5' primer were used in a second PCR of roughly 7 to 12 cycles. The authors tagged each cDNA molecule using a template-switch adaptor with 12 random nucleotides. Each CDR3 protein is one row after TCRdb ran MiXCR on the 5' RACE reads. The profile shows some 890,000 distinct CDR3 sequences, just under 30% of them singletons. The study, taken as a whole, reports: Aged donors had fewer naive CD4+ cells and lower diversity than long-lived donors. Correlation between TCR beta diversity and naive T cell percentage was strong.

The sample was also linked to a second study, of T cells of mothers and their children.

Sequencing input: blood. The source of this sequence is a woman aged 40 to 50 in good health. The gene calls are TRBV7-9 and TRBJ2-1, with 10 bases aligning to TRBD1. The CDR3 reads CASSPRQGAGGNEQFF. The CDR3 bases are TGTGCCAGCAGCCCCCGACAGGGGGCGGGAGGCAATGAGCAGTTCTTC. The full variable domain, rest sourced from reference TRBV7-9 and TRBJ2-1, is DTGVSQNPRHKITKRGQNVTFRCDPISEHNRLYWYRQTLGQGPEFLTYFQNEAQLEKSRLLSDRFSAERPKGSFSTLEIQRTEQGDSAMYLCASSPRQGAGGNEQFFGPGTRLTVL.